Listed here are 4 T cell receptor beta chains from one sample, sequenced in a study of CD8 T cells in ankylosing spondylitis. Study-level findings and limits: What appeared characteristic of ankylosing spondylitis blood was a TCR beta motif of several highly homologous variants.

Each CDR3 protein is one row after TCRdb ran MiXCR on the 5' RACE reads. The sample holds more than 500,000 distinct CDR3 sequences, about 5% seen once. For these TCRs, the target antigens are not known. Sequenced: blood, either unsorted or a sorted T cell fraction (not recorded which). These receptors all stem from a male donor with ankylosing spondylitis.

This clonotype was picked up many times. The genes are TRBV6-1 and TRBJ1-5; 7 bases are shared with TRBD1. Trimming cost V 6 bases and J 2 bases; bases outside gene matches: 7. The CDR3 consists of 15 residues. Per germline, CDR1 MNHNS and CDR2 SASEGT. CDR3: CASRPGTVRNQPQHF. CDR3 in DNA: TGTGCCAGCAGACCCGGGACAGTGCGCAATCAGCCCCAGCATTTT.

This clonotype has at least ten counts. The V gene is TRBV6-2 or TRBV6-3, the J gene TRBJ2-1; tentatively, D is TRBD2 (6 bases). Germline V gives CDR1 MNHEY, CDR2 SVGEGT. The CDR3 sequence is 12 residues long. Trimming removed 8 bases at V and 8 bases at J, with 13 bases between. CDR3 in DNA: TGTGCCAGCCGGGGGATAAGGGATGAGCAGTTCTTC. It specifies CASRGIRDEQFF.

This clonotype was recorded many times. This chain connects TRBV9 to TRBJ1-2; D is ambiguous. Germline loops: CDR1 SGDLS, CDR2 YYNGEE. The CDR3 has 14 residues. Trimming took off 0 bases at V and 4 bases at J, with 10 bases between the two ends. CDR3 protein: CASSVALPLYGYTF. DNA for the CDR3: TGTGCCAGCAGCGTAGCCCTGCCCCTCTATGGCTACACCTTC.

This clonotype was counted many times. The chain joins TRBV20-1 to TRBJ2-3, with D tentatively TRBD1 (5 bases). The CDR3 consists of 14 residues. V lost 0 bases, J lost 2 bases, and 9 bases lay in between. The germline V gene has CDR1 DFQATT and CDR2 SNEGSKA (reference sequence). The CDR3 protein is CSARDQGATDTQYF. In DNA form, the CDR3 reads TGCAGTGCTAGAGATCAAGGGGCCACAGATACGCAGTATTTT.